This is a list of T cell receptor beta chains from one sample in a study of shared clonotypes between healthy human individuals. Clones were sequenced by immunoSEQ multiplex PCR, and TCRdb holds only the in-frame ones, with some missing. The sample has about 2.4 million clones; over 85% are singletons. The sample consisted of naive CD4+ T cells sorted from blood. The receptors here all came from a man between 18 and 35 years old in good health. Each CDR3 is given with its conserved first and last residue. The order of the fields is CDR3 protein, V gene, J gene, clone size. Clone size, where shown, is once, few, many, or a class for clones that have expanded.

CASSLALGQGSYGYTF	TRBV5-4	TRBJ1-2	-
CASSLLTSGYNEQFF	TRBV5-1	TRBJ2-1	-
CASSLRGFGEQFF	TRBV7-9	TRBJ2-1	-
CASSLNQGQETQYF	TRBV18	TRBJ2-5	-
CASSFTSGADTQYF	TRBV10-2	TRBJ2-3	-
CASSEYLNSPLHF	TRBV19	TRBJ1-6	once
CASMTQGRVQYF	TRBV27	TRBJ2-7	-
CASSLEGAFGNTIYF	TRBV5-1	TRBJ1-3	-
CASSMGGNGNEQFF	TRBV19	TRBJ2-1	once
CASSQAGTFIAEYF	TRBV4-1	TRBJ2-7	-
CASSLLGETQYF	TRBV7-8	TRBJ2-5	-
CASSLMGLSSYEQYF	TRBV5-4	TRBJ2-7	-
CASSYFRAGSYEQYF	TRBV6-6	TRBJ2-7	-
CASSLGWGLGPDYGYTF	TRBV7-2	TRBJ1-2	-
CASSLGGTGAYGYTF	TRBV7-9	TRBJ1-2	-
CASSPLQGGLGNQPQHF	TRBV27	TRBJ1-5	-
CASRPETGGVGGYTF	TRBV7-9	TRBJ1-2	-
CASSARSGGGVQYF	TRBV9	TRBJ2-7	-
CASSPQGLYQETQYF	TRBV19	TRBJ2-5	-
CASSLRTSGGYNEQFF	TRBV5-1	TRBJ2-1	-
CASSPGPYQETQYF	TRBV18	TRBJ2-5	-
CASSLGTSGSDEQYF	TRBV18	TRBJ2-7	few
CASLRTTNTGELFF	TRBV7-8	TRBJ2-2	once
CASSGTNSGRYEQYF	TRBV10-2	-	-
CASSVGIVYSNQPQHF	TRBV6-1	TRBJ1-5	-
CASSLRTGGYEKLFF	TRBV5-5	TRBJ1-4	-
CASSVGPNNEQFF	TRBV9	TRBJ2-1	-
CASSKPGQVNSPLHF	TRBV21-1	TRBJ1-6	-
CASSRGTGNEKLFF	TRBV7-9	TRBJ1-4	-
CASSNGLASVKRGNIQYF	TRBV19	TRBJ2-4	-
CASSLAPGGSYGYTF	TRBV5-1	TRBJ1-2	-
CASSYSSPDTEAFF	TRBV6-6	TRBJ1-1	-
CASSRQTGTPYEQYF	TRBV4-3	TRBJ2-7	-
CASSRTARLANYGYTF	TRBV7-2	TRBJ1-2	-
CASSLRGLPLHF	TRBV27	TRBJ1-6	-
CASSFVGTSGSYNEQFF	TRBV7-2	TRBJ2-1	-
CASSLWPAGYGYTF	TRBV7-2	TRBJ1-2	-
CASSQDALGEIRASYNSPLHF	TRBV4-3	TRBJ1-6	-
CASKGGNEETQYF	TRBV27	TRBJ2-5	-
CASSLGGSSRIREQFF	TRBV27	TRBJ2-1	-
CASSLGRAQETQYF	TRBV5-6	TRBJ2-5	-
CASSLAEIGGYTF	TRBV7-2	TRBJ1-2	-
CASSSQSGNTIYF	TRBV19	TRBJ1-3	-
CASRHTPTAYEQYF	TRBV7-8	TRBJ2-7	-
CASGRKPYEQYF	TRBV2	TRBJ2-7	few
CASSVGASGNEISYEQYF	TRBV9	TRBJ2-7	once
CASSLWGSASGASTDTQYF	TRBV5-1	TRBJ2-3	-
CASRPGLGTYEQYF	TRBV6-6	TRBJ2-7	-
CASRSYLNTDTQYF	TRBV6-1	TRBJ2-3	-
CASSLGPGASEAFF	TRBV5-1	TRBJ1-1	-
CASSQGRTDTQYF	TRBV5-6	TRBJ2-3	-
CAHGISPLHF	TRBV30	TRBJ1-6	few
CASSPTRDPSYEQYF	TRBV18	TRBJ2-7	-
CASSEGYTGELFF	TRBV25-1	TRBJ2-2	-
CATSRGPLTGGIGTQYF	TRBV15	TRBJ2-5	-
CASSYSTGFYYGYTF	TRBV6-5	TRBJ1-2	-
CASSYDGGAYEQYF	TRBV6-6	TRBJ2-7	once
CSVGTATNSPLHF	TRBV29-1	TRBJ1-6	-
CASSVVGDGTGELFF	TRBV2	TRBJ2-2	-